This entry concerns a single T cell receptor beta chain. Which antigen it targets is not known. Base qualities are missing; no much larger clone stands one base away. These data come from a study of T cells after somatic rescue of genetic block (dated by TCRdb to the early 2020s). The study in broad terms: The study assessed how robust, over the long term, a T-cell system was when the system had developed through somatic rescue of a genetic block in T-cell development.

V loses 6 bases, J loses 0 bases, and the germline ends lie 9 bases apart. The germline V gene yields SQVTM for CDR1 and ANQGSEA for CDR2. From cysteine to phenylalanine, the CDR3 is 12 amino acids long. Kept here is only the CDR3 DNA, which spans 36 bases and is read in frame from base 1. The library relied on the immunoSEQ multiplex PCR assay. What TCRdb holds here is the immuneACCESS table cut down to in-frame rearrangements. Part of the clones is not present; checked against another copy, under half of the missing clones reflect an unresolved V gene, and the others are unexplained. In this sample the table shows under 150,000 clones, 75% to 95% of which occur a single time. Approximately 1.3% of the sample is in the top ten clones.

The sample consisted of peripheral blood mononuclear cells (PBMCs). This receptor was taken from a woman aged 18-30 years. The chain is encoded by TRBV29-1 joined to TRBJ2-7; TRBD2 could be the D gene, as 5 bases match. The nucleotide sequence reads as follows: TGCAGCGTCCTACGGGACTCCTACGAGCAGTACTTC. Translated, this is CSVLRDSYEQYF.